This T cell receptor beta chain was sequenced during a study of blood T cell repertoires in COVID-19. Study background: Samples of COVID-19 (acute and convalescent) were obtained from the United States, Italy and Spain. T cells, B-cell-depleted T cells, or PBMCs provided the cDNA or gDNA that served as material.

In the original processing: From reference gene primer amplification, estimates of nucleated cell counts were derived. Produced via immunoSEQ multiplex PCR; TCRdb's table is partial and in-frame only. That table is the source of V, J and clone size, and D and trimming were worked out from the DNA. The repertoire has over 150,000 clones, about four fifths of them found once; the top ten carry 2% to 2.5%. V gave up 1 base and J gave up 0 bases, with 10 bases separating them. From germline, CDR1 is MGHRA and CDR2 YSYEKL. There are 15 residues in the CDR3. J is TRBJ2-7 and V is TRBV4-1; tentatively, D is TRBD2 (5 bases). This clonotype originated in a woman older than 75 with acute or convalescent COVID-19. Material: peripheral blood. The CDR3 loop reads CASSQADYSSYEQYF. The CDR3 nucleotides read TGCGCCAGCAGCCAAGCCGACTACAGCTCCTACGAGCAGTACTTC.